The following is a T cell receptor (beta chain) sequence with its context. The sample originates from a study of cytomegalovirus exposure and HLA in healthy donors. The PCR ran on 60 Vbeta and 13 Jbeta primers. Clones were read by immunoSEQ multiplex PCR, and TCRdb kept only the in-frame ones, dropping some. The sample holds more than 70,000 clones, approximately 83% seen once. J was trimmed by 7 bases and V by 4 bases; bases with no gene match: 10. CDR1 is SGHDT and CDR2 is YYEEEE in the germline V gene. There are 14 residues in the CDR3. V gene TRBV5-6 combines with J gene TRBJ1-2, with 7 bases fitting TRBD1. Material for sequencing was PBMCs. This clonotype was obtained from a man between 35 and 55 years old in good health and CMV-seronegative. CDR3 region: CASSQTIAGGGYTF. CDR3 sequence (DNA): TGTGCCAGCAGCCAAACCATTGCAGGGGGTGGCTACACCTTC.